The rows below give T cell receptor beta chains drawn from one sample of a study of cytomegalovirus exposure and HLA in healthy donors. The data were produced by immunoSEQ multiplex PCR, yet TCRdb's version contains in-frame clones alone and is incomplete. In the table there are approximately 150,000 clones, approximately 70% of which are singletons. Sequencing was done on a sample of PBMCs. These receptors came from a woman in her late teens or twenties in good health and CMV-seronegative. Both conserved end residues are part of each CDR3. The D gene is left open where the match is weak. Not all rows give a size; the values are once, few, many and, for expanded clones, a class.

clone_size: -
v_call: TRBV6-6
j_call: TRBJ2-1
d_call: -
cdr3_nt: TGTGCCAGCAGTACCTGGGGGGAAACGTGGCAGTTCTTC
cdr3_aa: CASSTWGETWQFF

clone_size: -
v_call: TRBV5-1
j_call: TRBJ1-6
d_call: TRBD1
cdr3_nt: TGCGCCAGCAGTTACGGACAGGGTGTGGAATCACCCCTCCACTTT
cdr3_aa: CASSYGQGVESPLHF

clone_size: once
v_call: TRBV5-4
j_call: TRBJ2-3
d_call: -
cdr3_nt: TGTGCCACCTCGACAGAGAGCACAGATACGCAGTATTTT
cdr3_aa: CATSTESTDTQYF

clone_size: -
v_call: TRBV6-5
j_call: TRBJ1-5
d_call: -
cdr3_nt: TGTGCCAGCAGTGAGTACAGGGACCGAGAGCCCCAGCATTTT
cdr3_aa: CASSEYRDREPQHF

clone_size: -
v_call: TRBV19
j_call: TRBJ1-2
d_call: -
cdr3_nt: TGTGCCAGTGCCGGGAACAACTATGGCTACACCTTC
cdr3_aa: CASAGNNYGYTF

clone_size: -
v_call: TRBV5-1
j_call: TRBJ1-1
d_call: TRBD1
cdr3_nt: TGCGCCAGCGCTAAAACGACACAGGGGGAAGCTTTCTTT
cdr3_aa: CASAKTTQGEAFF

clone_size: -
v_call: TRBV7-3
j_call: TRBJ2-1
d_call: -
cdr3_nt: TGTGCCAGCAGCTTAAAATCTGGGGGGAATGAGCAGTTCTTC
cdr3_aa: CASSLKSGGNEQFF

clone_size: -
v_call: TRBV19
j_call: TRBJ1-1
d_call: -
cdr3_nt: TGTGCCAGTAGTAGGGGGCGGACAGACCTTATTGAAGCTTTCTTT
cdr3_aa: CASSRGRTDLIEAFF

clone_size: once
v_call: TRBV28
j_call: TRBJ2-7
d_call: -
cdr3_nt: TGTGCCAGCGTACGGCAGGGCTCCTACGAGCAGTACTTC
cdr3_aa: CASVRQGSYEQYF

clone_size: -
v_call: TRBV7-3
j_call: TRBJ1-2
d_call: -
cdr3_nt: TGTGCCAGCAGCTCCCTGCCCGGGGATTACTATGGCTACACCTTC
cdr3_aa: CASSSLPGDYYGYTF

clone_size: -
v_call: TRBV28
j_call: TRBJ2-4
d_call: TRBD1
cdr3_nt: TGTGCCAGCAGCCTTGTTGGGACACCGTGGGGACAGGGGATTTTAAGAGGGAACATTCAGTACTTC
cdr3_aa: CASSLVGTPWGQGILRGNIQYF

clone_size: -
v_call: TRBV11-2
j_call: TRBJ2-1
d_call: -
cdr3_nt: TGTGCCAGCAGCCCGCCCGGGTTCAATGAGCAGTTCTTC
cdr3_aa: CASSPPGFNEQFF

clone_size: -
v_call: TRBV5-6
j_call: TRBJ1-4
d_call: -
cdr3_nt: TGTGCCAGCAGCCTTGACAGCCGTAATGAAAAACTGTTTTTT
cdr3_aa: CASSLDSRNEKLFF

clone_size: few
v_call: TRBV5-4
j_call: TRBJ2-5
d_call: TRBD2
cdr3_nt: TGTGCCAGCAGCTTAGCGGGAGCTGAGACCCAGTACTTC
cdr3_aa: CASSLAGAETQYF

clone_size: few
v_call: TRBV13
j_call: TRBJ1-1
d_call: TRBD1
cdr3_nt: TGTGCCAGCAGCAACTCGGGACAGGTGAACACTGAAGCTTTCTTT
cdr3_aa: CASSNSGQVNTEAFF